The clone carrying this TCR beta chain was seen just once. The data were taken from a study of blood T cell repertoires in COVID-19. Background on the study: Spain, Italy and the United States supplied samples that represented acute and convalescent COVID-19. PBMCs, B-cell-depleted T cells, or T cells were the source of the cDNA or gDNA that made up the material.

Germline assignment: CDR1 SGHAT and CDR2 FQNNGV. The CDR3 runs 12 residues. V was clipped by 3 bases and J by 5 bases, with 5 bases between them. Sequencing used immunoSEQ multiplex PCR; TCRdb keeps in-frame clones, though not all of them. The sample lists roughly 300,000 clones, roughly 86% occurring once. This sequence originates from a man aged 18 to 30 with active or convalescent COVID-19. The gene calls are TRBV11-2 and TRBJ2-4; D uncertain. Sequencing was done on a sample of peripheral blood. The CDR3 here is CASSFQENIQYF. CDR3 coding DNA: TGTGCCAGCAGCTTCCAGGAAAACATTCAGTACTTC.